This TCR beta chain was captured in a study of cytomegalovirus exposure and HLA in healthy donors. Comment on this clone: The antigen remains unidentified.

PCR was performed using 60 Vbeta and 13 Jbeta primers. In the authors' workflow: A later analysis counted around 74 million unique TCR beta chains, around 10 million shared. TCRdb keeps only in-frame clones here, not all; method: immunoSEQ multiplex PCR. The V and J calls and the clone size are those of that table, but D and trimming were determined from the DNA. The sample shows 120,000 to 150,000 clones, roughly 80% of them seen only once. Broader study findings: Across donors, presence/absence analyses took sequencing depth to be roughly uniform. The study put roughly 160 TCR beta chains on its list as cytomegalovirus-associated.

The specimen sequenced was PBMCs. This TCR was recovered from a woman in her thirties or forties in good health and CMV-seropositive.

CDR3 in DNA: TGCGCCAGCAGCTTGGGGTGGGCCTCGGAGCTGTTTTTT. As protein: CASSLGWASELFF. This sequence joins TRBV5-1 and TRBJ2-2, with D uncertain. Germline CDR1 is SGHRS and CDR2 is YFSETQ. The CDR3 length is 13 residues. Trimming removed 0 bases from V and 10 bases from J, with 10 bases in between.